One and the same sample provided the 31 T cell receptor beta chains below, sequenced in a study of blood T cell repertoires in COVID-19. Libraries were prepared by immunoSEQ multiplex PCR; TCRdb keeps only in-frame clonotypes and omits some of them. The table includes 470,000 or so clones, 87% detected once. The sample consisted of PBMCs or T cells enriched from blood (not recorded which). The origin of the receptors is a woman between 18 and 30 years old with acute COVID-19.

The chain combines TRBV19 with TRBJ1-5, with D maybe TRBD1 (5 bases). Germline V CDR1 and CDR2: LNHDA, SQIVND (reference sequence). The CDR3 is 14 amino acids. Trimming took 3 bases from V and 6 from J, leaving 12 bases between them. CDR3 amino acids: CASSIEAGSQPQHF. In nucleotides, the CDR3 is TGTGCCAGTAGTATCGAGGCAGGGTCTCAGCCCCAGCATTTT.

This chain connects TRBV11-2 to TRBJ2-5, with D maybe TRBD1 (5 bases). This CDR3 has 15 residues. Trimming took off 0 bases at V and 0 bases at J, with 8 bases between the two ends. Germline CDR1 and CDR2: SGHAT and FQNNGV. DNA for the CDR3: TGTGCCAGCAGCTTAGATGGACACGACCAAGAGACCCAGTACTTC. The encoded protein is CASSLDGHDQETQYF.

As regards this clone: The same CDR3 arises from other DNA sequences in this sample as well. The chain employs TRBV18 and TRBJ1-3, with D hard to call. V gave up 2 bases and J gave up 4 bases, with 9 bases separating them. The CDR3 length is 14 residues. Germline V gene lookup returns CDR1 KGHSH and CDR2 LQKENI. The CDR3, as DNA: TGTGCCAGCTCACCAGAGGCTTCAGGAAACACCATATATTTT. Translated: CASSPEASGNTIYF.

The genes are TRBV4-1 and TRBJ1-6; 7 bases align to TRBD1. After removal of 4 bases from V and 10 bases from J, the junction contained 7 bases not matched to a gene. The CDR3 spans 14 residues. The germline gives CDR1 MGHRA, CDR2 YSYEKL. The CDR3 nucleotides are TGCGCCAGCAGCCTACGGACAGGTTCCTCACCCCTCCACTTT. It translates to CASSLRTGSSPLHF.

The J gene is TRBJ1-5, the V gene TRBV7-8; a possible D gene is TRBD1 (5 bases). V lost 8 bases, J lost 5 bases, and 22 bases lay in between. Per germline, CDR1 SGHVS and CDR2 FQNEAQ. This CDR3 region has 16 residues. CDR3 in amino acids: CASSSAGMPGHQPQHF. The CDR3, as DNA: TGTGCCAGCTCAAGCGCGGGGATGCCAGGGCATCAGCCCCAGCATTTT.

The CDR3 DNA reads TGTGCCAGCAGCTTATTGTTAGGGAGGGACAGGGACACTGAAGCTTTCTTT. Amino acid sequence: CASSLLLGRDRDTEAFF. This chain links TRBV7-9 with TRBJ1-1, with TRBD1 matching over 9 bases. CDR1 is SEHNR, CDR2 FQNEAQ, per germline (reference sequence). This CDR3 region has 17 residues. The trim removed 2 bases at V and 3 bases at J, leaving 10 bases unmatched.

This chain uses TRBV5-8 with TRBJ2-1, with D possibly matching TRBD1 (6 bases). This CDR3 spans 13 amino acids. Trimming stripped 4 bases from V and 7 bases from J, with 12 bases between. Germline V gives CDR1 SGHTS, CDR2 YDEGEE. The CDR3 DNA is TGTGCCAGCAGCAGGACAGCGCGAAATGAGCAGTTCTTC. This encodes CASSRTARNEQFF.

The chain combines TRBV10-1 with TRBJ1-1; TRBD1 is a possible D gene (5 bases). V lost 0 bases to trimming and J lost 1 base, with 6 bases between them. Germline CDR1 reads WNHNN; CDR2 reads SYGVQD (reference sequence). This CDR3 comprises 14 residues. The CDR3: CASSESGGNTEAFF. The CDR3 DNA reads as TGCGCCAGCAGTGAGTCGGGGGGGAACACTGAAGCTTTCTTT.

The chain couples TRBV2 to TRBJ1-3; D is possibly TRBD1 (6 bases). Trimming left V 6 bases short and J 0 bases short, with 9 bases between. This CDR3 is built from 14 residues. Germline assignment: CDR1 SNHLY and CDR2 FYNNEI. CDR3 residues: CASRDRSSGNTIYF. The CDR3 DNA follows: TGTGCCAGCAGGGACAGAAGCTCTGGAAACACCATATATTTT.

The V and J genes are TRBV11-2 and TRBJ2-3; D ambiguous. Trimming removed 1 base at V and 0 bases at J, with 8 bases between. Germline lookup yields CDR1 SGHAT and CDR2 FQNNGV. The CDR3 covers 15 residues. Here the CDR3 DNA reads TGTGCCAGCAGCTTAGGGCAGACTAGCACAGATACGCAGTATTTT. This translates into CASSLGQTSTDTQYF.

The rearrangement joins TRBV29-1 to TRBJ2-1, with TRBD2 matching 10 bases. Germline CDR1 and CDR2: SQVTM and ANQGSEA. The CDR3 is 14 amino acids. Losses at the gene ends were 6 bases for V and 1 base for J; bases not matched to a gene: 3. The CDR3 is CSVEGLASYNEQFF. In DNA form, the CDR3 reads TGCAGCGTCGAGGGACTAGCGTCCTACAATGAGCAGTTCTTC.

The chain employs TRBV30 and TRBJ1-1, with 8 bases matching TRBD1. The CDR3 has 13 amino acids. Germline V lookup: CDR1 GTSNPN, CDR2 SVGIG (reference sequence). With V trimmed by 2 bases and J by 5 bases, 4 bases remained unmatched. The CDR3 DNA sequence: TGTGCCTGGAGTCTCAGGGGGCAAACTGAAGCTTTCTTT. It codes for CAWSLRGQTEAFF.

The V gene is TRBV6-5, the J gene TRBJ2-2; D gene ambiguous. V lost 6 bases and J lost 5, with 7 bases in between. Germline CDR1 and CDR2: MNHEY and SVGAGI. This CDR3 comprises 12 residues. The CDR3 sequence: CASSIITGELFF. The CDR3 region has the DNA TGTGCCAGCAGCATCATTACCGGGGAGCTGTTTTTT.

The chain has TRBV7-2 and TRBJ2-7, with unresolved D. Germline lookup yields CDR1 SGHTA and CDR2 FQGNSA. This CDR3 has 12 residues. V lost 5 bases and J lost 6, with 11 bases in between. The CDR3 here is CASSPTPSEQYF. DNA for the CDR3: TGTGCCAGCAGCCCTACCCCTAGCGAGCAGTACTTC.

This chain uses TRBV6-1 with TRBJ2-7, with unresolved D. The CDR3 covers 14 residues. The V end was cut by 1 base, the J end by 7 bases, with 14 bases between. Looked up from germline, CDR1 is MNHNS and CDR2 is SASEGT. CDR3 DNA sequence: TGTGCCAGCAGTGAAGAAAGCGTTGTGAGAGAGCAGTACTTC. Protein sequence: CASSEESVVREQYF.

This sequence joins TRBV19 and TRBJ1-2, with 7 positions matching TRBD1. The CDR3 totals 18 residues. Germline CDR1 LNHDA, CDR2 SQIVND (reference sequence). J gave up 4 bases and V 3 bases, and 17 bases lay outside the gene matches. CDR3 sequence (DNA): TGTGCCAGTAGTATTGGGGGGACAGCGGGCCTAACCCTCTATGGCTACACCTTC. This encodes CASSIGGTAGLTLYGYTF.

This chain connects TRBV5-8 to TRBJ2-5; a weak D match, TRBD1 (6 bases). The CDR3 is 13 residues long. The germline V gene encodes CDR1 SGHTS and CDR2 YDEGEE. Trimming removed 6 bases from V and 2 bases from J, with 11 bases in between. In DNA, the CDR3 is TGTGCCAGCAACCGACAGGCTCAAGAGACCCAGTACTTC. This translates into CASNRQAQETQYF.

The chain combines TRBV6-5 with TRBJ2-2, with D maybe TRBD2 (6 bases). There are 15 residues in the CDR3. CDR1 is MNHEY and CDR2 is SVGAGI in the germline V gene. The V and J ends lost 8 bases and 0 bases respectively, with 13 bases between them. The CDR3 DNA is TGTGCCAGCGGACTAAAATTCGCGAACACCGGGGAGCTGTTTTTT. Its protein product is CASGLKFANTGELFF.

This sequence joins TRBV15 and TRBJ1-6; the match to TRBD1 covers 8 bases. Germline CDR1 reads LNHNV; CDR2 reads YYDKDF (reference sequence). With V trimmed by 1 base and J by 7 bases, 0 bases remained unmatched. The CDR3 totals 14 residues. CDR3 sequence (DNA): TGTGCCACCAGCAGAGGGACAGGGAATTCACCCCTCCACTTT. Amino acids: CATSRGTGNSPLHF.

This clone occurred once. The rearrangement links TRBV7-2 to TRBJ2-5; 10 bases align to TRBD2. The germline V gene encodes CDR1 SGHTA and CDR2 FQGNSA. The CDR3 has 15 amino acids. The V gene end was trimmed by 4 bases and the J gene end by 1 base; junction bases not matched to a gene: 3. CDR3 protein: CASSYRTSGQETQYF. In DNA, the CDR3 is TGTGCCAGCAGCTACCGGACTAGCGGCCAAGAGACCCAGTACTTC.

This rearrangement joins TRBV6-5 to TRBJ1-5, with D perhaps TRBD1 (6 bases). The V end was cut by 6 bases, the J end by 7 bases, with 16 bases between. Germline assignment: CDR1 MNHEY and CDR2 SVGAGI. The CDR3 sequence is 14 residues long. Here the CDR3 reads CASSQGGAGQPQHF. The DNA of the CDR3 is TGTGCCAGCAGCCAAGGGGGGGCCGGGCAGCCCCAGCATTTT.

The CDR3 nucleotides are TGTGCCAGCAGCTTTACTATCCAGGTGGGGGGCCAAGAGACCCAGTACTTC. This translates into CASSFTIQVGGQETQYF. The chain couples TRBV5-5 to TRBJ2-5; possibly TRBD2 for D (6 bases). V lost 2 bases to trimming and J lost 1 base, with 18 bases between them. The CDR3 consists of 17 residues. The germline V gene has CDR1 SGHKS and CDR2 YYEKEE (reference sequence). Together with reference TRBV5-5 and TRBJ2-5, the CDR3 gives the full variable domain: DAGVTQSPTHLIKTRGQQVTLRCSPISGHKSVSWYQQVLGQGPQFIFQYYEKEERGRGNFPDRFSARQFPNYSSELNVNALLLGDSALYLCASSFTIQVGGQETQYFGPGTRLLVL.

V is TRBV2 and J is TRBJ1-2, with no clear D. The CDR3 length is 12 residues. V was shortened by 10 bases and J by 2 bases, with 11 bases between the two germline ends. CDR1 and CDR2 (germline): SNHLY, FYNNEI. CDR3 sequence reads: CATGRGNYGYTF. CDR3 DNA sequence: TGTGCCACCGGACGGGGAAACTATGGCTACACCTTC.

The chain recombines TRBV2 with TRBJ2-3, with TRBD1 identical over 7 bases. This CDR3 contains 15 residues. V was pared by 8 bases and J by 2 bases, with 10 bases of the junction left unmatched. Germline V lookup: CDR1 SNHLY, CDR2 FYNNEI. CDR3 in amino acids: CASVPGTDNTDTQYF. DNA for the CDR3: TGTGCCAGCGTGCCCGGGACAGATAACACAGATACGCAGTATTTT.

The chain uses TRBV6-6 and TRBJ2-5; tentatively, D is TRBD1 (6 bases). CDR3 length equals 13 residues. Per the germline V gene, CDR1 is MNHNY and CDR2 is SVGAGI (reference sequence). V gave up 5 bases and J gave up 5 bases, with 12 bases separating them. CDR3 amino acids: CASSKNRDETQYF. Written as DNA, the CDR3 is TGTGCCAGCAGTAAAAACAGGGATGAGACCCAGTACTTC.

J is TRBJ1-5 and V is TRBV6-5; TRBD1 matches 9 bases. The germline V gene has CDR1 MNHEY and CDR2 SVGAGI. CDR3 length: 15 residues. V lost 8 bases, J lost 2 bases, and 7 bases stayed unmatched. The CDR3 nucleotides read TGTGCCAGCTCTGCGACAGGGGGTGGCAATCAGCCCCAGCATTTT. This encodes CASSATGGGNQPQHF.

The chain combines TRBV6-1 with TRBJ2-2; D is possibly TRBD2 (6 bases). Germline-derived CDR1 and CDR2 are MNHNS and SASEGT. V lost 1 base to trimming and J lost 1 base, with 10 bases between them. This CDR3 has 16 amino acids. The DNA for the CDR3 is TGTGCCAGCAGTGAAGTTGGCGGGGTGAACACCGGGGAGCTGTTTTTT. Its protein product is CASSEVGGVNTGELFF.

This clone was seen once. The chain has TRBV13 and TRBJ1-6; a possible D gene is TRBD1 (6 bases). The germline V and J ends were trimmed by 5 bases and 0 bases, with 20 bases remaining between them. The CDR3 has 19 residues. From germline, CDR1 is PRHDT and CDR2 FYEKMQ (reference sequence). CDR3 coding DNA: TGTGCCAGCAGCAAGTGGACAGCCACGGGTGGCTCCTATAATTCACCCCTCCACTTT. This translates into CASSKWTATGGSYNSPLHF.

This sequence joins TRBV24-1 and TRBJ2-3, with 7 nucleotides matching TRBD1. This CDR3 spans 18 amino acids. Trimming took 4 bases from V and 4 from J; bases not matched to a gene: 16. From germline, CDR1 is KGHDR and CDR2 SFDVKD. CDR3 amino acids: CATSDLILTGVRADTQYF. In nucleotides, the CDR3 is TGTGCCACCAGTGACCTGATTCTTACAGGGGTTAGGGCAGATACGCAGTATTTT.

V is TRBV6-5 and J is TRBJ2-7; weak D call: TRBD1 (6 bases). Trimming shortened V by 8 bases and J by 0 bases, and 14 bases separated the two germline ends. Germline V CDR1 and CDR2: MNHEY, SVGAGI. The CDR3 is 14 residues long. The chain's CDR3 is CASLPTGSSYEQYF. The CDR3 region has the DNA TGTGCCAGCCTACCGACAGGAAGCTCCTACGAGCAGTACTTC.

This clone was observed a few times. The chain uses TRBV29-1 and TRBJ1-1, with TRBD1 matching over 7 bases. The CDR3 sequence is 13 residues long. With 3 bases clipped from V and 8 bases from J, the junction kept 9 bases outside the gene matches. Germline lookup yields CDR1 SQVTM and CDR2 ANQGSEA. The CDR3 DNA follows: TGCAGCGTTGAGGGCAAGACAGGGAGGGAAGCTTTCTTT. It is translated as CSVEGKTGREAFF. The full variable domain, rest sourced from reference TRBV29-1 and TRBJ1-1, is SAVISQKPSRDICQRGTSLTIQCQVDSQVTMMFWYRQQPGQSLTLIATANQGSEATYESGFVIDKFPISRPNLTFSTLTVSNMSPEDSSIYLCSVEGKTGREAFFGQGTRLTVV.